This TCR beta chain was observed in a study of vaccination and CD4 T cells after COVID-19 (dated by TCRdb to between 2021 and 2024). Study-wide context: SARS-CoV-2 positivity had been established in the convalescent patients by nasal swab PCR, and mild disease was recorded in eight to ten of these patients and severe disease in one. The convalescent cohort comprised six males and four females, including two Hispanic individuals, seven Caucasians, two Asians and one multiracial person. Each participant got two doses of either the Pfizer-BioNTech BNT162b2 vaccine (n=8) or the Moderna mRNA-1273 vaccine (n=2). Post-COVID blood samples from convalescent patients were collected a median of roughly 100 days after diagnosis, with a range of roughly 35 to 180 days. The time from the second vaccine dose to post-vaccine blood sampling had a median of 72 days and ranged from roughly 13 to 241 days. For stimulating the cultures, overlapping spike peptide pools were used, derived from SARS-CoV-2 as well as from the common cold coronaviruses HCoV-NL63, HCoV-OC43 and HCoV-229E. Control cultures received a CEFX viral epitope pool as the positive control, an HIV-1 Nef peptide pool as the negative control, or no peptide. In 10 COVID-19 convalescent patients and 4 infection-naive healthy vaccine recipients, the spike-specific CD4+ TCR repertoire before mRNA vaccination was compared with the repertoire after mRNA vaccination.

The CDR1 and CDR2 encoded by the germline V gene (reference sequence) are SEHNR and FQNEAQ. Deletion took 10 bases off V and 3 bases off J, with a span of 12 bases between the germline ends. Its CDR3 holds 12 amino acids, cysteine through phenylalanine. Of all the DNA, just the CDR3 is kept, 36 bases in frame from base 1. Only a few counts were recorded for this clonotype. The antigen it binds to is not known. No qualities accompany the bases; no much larger clone lies one base away. Results and caveats for the whole study, not just this receptor: In convalescent patients, a median about 86% of post-vaccine SARS-CoV-2-reactive clones were detected only after vaccination, suggesting vaccine-specific priming. The median number of SARS-CoV-2-reactive clonotypes rose from under 25 after infection to 38 after vaccination, but the change was not significant. Of the vaccine-specific clones in convalescent patients, 304 of 307, or nearly all, reacted only to SARS-CoV-2 spike and did not cross-react with common cold coronaviruses. Relatively few convalescent patients were included in the study, and early timepoints after natural infection were not analyzed.

In the paper's terms, the treatment or condition label means: roughly 11-day PBMC culture with coronavirus spike peptide pools or control peptides (ViraFEST assay). To expand antigen-specific T cells with peptide pools and then pick out the expanded clonotypes through TCR sequencing, the study relied on the ViraFEST assay. The convalescent patients' positive SARS-CoV-2 PCR tests fell between March and December 2020, which was before the Alpha, Beta and Delta variants emerged in the United States. PBMCs were cultured at under 2.5 million per well in IMDM supplemented with around 5% human AB serum and about 10 IU/ml IL-2, with roughly 10 ug/ml peptide pools added. Half of the culture medium was replaced with fresh IL-2-containing medium on days 3 and 7. Once the cells had been in culture for 10 days, the EasySep CD4+ T cell isolation kit was used to isolate CD4+ T cells by negative selection. PBMCs were separated from whole blood using Ficoll-Paque Plus gradient centrifugation and then either used fresh or cryopreserved at -140C. Triplicate wells were generally used for each culture condition.

Libraries were made using PCR. DNA from cultured CD4+ T cells underwent TCR sequencing with the Oncomine TCR Beta short-read assay at the Johns Hopkins FTIC core. The QIAamp micro DNA kit was used to extract genomic DNA from the cultured CD4+ T cells. Oncomine TCR Beta libraries from cultured CD4+ T cells were pooled using unique dual indexes and sequenced on an Illumina iSeq 100. Turning to the authors' computational methods: Non-productive sequences were removed, and CDR3s that did not start with C, did not end with F or W, or were shorter than 7 amino acids were discarded. Antigen-specific clonotypes were identified using the MANAFEST web application through comparison of peptide-stimulated wells with reference and other culture wells. An FDR below 0.05, an odds ratio above 5, and a productive frequency above 0.1% in at least two of three replicate wells were required for clones to be considered positive. A clonotype counted as cross-reactive if it showed significant expansion both in the SARS-CoV-2 spike wells and in at least one common cold coronavirus spike condition. Similarity between CDR3 sequences was evaluated in R version 3.6.1 using Levenshtein distances (stringdist) and unrooted phylogenetic trees (ape). TCRdb reworked the public reads: Q25 trimming with fastp, MiXCR clone assembly, productive beta chains retained. Identical CDR3 proteins give one entry, which carries the most common genes and DNA. TCRdb's processing, not the study's, gives the V and J calls here. This sample lists 6,400 or so distinct CDR3 sequences; roughly 22% were detected once. The top ten clonotypes cover around 27% of the sample.

The receptor was derived from a human donor who had recovered from COVID-19. The chain is made from TRBV7-9 and TRBJ1-2; the D gene lacks a confident call. This specimen was CD4+ T cells from blood, cultured in vitro, taken after SARS-CoV-2 vaccination. The sequenced DNA: TGTGCCACGATGGCCGGAGACTATGGCTACACCTTC. The encoded protein is CATMAGDYGYTF.